This passage covers 21 T cell receptor beta chains from one sample sequenced in a study of T cell clones after liver transplantation. Clones were read by immunoSEQ multiplex PCR, and TCRdb kept only the in-frame ones, dropping some. The sample has around 70,000 clones, 92% seen once; the top ten hold 0.95% to 1%. The sequenced sample was CD4+ T cells from blood, obtained approximately 26 months after liver transplant. These receptors all come from a human patient who received a liver transplant. The graft donor may account for some of the T cells.

This chain links TRBV6-5 with TRBJ2-3; tentatively, D is TRBD2 (5 bases). V gave up 8 bases and J gave up 0 bases, with 15 bases separating them. Germline assignment: CDR1 MNHEY and CDR2 SVGAGI. The CDR3 contains 15 residues. The DNA of the CDR3 is TGTGCCAGCCGTACCACCCGGGGTAGCACAGATACGCAGTATTTT. This encodes CASRTTRGSTDTQYF.

The gene calls are TRBV6-1 and TRBJ2-6; D not resolved. The germline V gene encodes CDR1 MNHNS and CDR2 SASEGT. Trimming removed 8 bases from V and 4 bases from J, with 12 bases in between. This CDR3 region has 14 residues. DNA of the CDR3: TGTGCCAGCTCGGTTAGTGGGGGGGCCAACGTCCTGACTTTC. Translating gives CASSVSGGANVLTF.

The chain joins TRBV28 to TRBJ1-5; D unclear. The CDR3 is made up of 15 amino acids. V was pared by 7 bases and J by 5 bases, with 18 bases between. CDR1 and CDR2 (germline): MDHEN, SYDVKM. CDR3 in DNA: TGTGCCAGCAACTCCCGGGTCCTGCTCTATCAGCCCCAGCATTTT. It encodes CASNSRVLLYQPQHF.

This chain connects TRBV19 to TRBJ2-5, with 13 positions matching TRBD2. This CDR3 is 15 amino acids long. Germline V gene sequence: CDR1 LNHDA, CDR2 SQIVND (reference sequence). The trim removed 8 bases at V and 4 bases at J, leaving 7 bases unmatched. This CDR3 reads CASQRTSGRLETQYF. The CDR3 region has the DNA TGTGCCAGTCAACGGACTAGCGGGAGACTAGAGACCCAGTACTTC.

The rearrangement uses TRBV5-6 and TRBJ2-3, with no clear D. This CDR3 has 11 residues. V was shortened by 5 bases and J by 12 bases, with 13 bases between the two germline ends. CDR1 is SGHDT and CDR2 is YYEEEE in the germline V gene. This CDR3 reads CASSERANQYF. DNA of the CDR3: TGTGCCAGCAGTGAAAGGGCTAATCAGTATTTT.

The gene calls are TRBV6-5 and TRBJ2-1; D gene ambiguous. This CDR3 comprises 14 residues. Trimming took 3 bases from V and 6 from J, leaving 12 bases between them. CDR1 MNHEY and CDR2 SVGAGI come from the germline V gene. CDR3 bases: TGTGCCAGCAGTTATCTCCCAGTTGCCAATGAGCAGTTCTTC. Amino acid sequence: CASSYLPVANEQFF.

The chain is built from TRBV5-4 and TRBJ1-2; possible D gene TRBD1, 6 bases. The V gene's germline CDR1 is SGHNT and CDR2 YYREEE (reference sequence). The CDR3 contains 14 residues. The germline V and J ends were trimmed by 3 bases and 6 bases, with 15 bases remaining between them. DNA for the CDR3: TGTGCCAGCAGCTCCATGGACAGTGAGCATGGCTACACCTTC. This sequence encodes CASSSMDSEHGYTF.

The rearrangement links TRBV5-6 to TRBJ2-6; D call uncertain. Trimming removed 2 bases from V and 0 bases from J, with 9 bases in between. Looked up from germline, CDR1 is SGHDT and CDR2 is YYEEEE. CDR3 length: 16 residues. As DNA, the CDR3 is TGTGCCAGCAGCTTAGGGCGGACCTCTGGGGCCAACGTCCTGACTTTC. Protein product: CASSLGRTSGANVLTF.

The chain has TRBV19 and TRBJ1-3, with D unresolved. This CDR3 is built from 13 residues. The germline V gene encodes CDR1 LNHDA and CDR2 SQIVND (reference sequence). V was shortened by 7 bases and J by 4 bases, with 11 bases between the two germline ends. In DNA form, the CDR3 reads TGTGCCAGTACTGGCCTGTCAGGAAACACCATATATTTT. As protein: CASTGLSGNTIYF.

This chain joins TRBV28 and TRBJ1-5; no clear D gene. Trimming removed 5 bases at V and 7 bases at J, with 18 bases between. This CDR3 is built from 15 residues. CDR1 is MDHEN, CDR2 SYDVKM, per germline. This chain's CDR3 is CASSEGASFRQPQHF. Here the CDR3 DNA reads TGTGCCAGCAGTGAGGGAGCCTCCTTTCGCCAGCCCCAGCATTTT.

The chain couples TRBV14 to TRBJ2-3; 14 positions agree with TRBD2. The CDR3 is 18 amino acids. Germline CDR1 SGHDN, CDR2 FVKESK. With 4 bases clipped from V and 3 bases from J, the junction kept 9 bases outside the gene matches. The CDR3 sequence: CASSPSGLAGESTDTQYF. CDR3 coding DNA: TGTGCCAGCAGCCCATCGGGACTAGCGGGAGAGTCTACAGATACGCAGTATTTT. The variable domain in full, completed from reference TRBV14 and TRBJ2-3, reads EAGVTQFPSHSVIEKGQTVTLRCDPISGHDNLYWYRRVMGKEIKFLLHFVKESKQDESGMPNNRFLAERTGGTYSTLKVQPAELEDSGVYFCASSPSGLAGESTDTQYFGPGTRLTVL.

The V call is TRBV6-6, the J call TRBJ2-7; 8 positions match TRBD1. CDR3 length: 14 residues. V dropped 2 bases and J dropped 3; count of bases not matched to a gene: 3. Germline V gene lookup returns CDR1 MNHNY and CDR2 SVGAGI (reference sequence). CDR3 in amino acids: CASSYRDRGYEQYF. DNA of the CDR3: TGTGCCAGCAGTTACCGTGACAGGGGCTACGAGCAGTACTTC.

This clone has a handful of counts. The gene calls are TRBV27 and TRBJ2-7, with D perhaps TRBD1 (6 bases). There are 17 residues in the CDR3. V lost 5 bases and J lost 2, with 22 bases in between. Germline CDR1 MNHEY, CDR2 SMNVEV (reference sequence). The CDR3 DNA is TGTGCCAGCAGTCGCAGAGCTACGGACAGTCACACCTACGAGCAGTACTTC. Amino acid sequence: CASSRRATDSHTYEQYF.

This rearrangement joins TRBV5-4 to TRBJ2-1; possibly TRBD1 for D (8 bases). This CDR3 is built from 16 residues. Trimming cost V 4 bases and J 4 bases, with 18 bases left between them. Germline V gene sequence: CDR1 SGHNT, CDR2 YYREEE (reference sequence). The chain's CDR3 is CASSPRRGTGYNEQFF. CDR3 nucleotides: TGTGCCAGCAGCCCCCGGCGGGGGACAGGTTACAATGAGCAGTTCTTC.

The rearrangement links TRBV27 to TRBJ2-2; D assignment may be TRBD1 or TRBD2 (6 bases each). Germline values: CDR1 MNHEY, CDR2 SMNVEV (reference sequence). V was trimmed by 1 base and J by 3 bases, leaving 12 bases between them. The length of the CDR3 is 16 residues. The CDR3 DNA sequence: TGTGCCAGCAGTTTATTTGGGGGGCGCGACACCGGGGAGCTGTTTTTT. It is translated as CASSLFGGRDTGELFF.

This sequence joins TRBV7-2 and TRBJ2-5; D remains unclear. Looked up from germline, CDR1 is SGHTA and CDR2 is FQGNSA. The CDR3 has 11 amino acids. V was shortened by 4 bases and J by 1 base, with 1 base between the two germline ends. CDR3: CASSSQETQYF. In nucleotides, the CDR3 is TGTGCCAGCAGCTCCCAAGAGACCCAGTACTTC.

This chain joins TRBV28 and TRBJ1-2; D gene uncertain. Germline lookup yields CDR1 MDHEN and CDR2 SYDVKM. Trimming stripped 1 base from V and 0 bases from J, with 3 bases between. The CDR3 totals 13 residues. In nucleotides, the CDR3 is TGTGCCAGCAGTTTATCAGCTAACTATGGCTACACCTTC. Translation: CASSLSANYGYTF.

The chain joins TRBV11-3 to TRBJ2-1; perhaps TRBD2 as D (5 bases). The CDR3 has 18 amino acids. The germline V gene encodes CDR1 SGHNT and CDR2 YENEEA. Trimming left V 2 bases short and J 2 bases short, with 19 bases between. The CDR3 here is CASSLYPPRGLTYNEQFF. In DNA, the CDR3 is TGTGCCAGCAGCTTATATCCCCCAAGAGGGCTAACCTACAATGAGCAGTTCTTC.

This sequence joins TRBV11-3 and TRBJ2-7; 10 positions agree with TRBD2. The germline gives CDR1 SGHNT, CDR2 YENEEA. J was trimmed by 4 bases and V by 2 bases; bases with no gene match: 11. The CDR3 is 17 amino acids. In DNA form, the CDR3 reads TGTGCCAGCAGCTTAAATCCGTCTAGCGGGAGTAAGTACGAGCAGTACTTC. Translated, it gives CASSLNPSSGSKYEQYF.

The chain has TRBV7-6 and TRBJ2-5; 12 bases are shared with TRBD1. CDR3 length equals 16 residues. Germline CDR1 is SGHVS and CDR2 is FNYEAQ. Losses at the gene ends were 5 bases for V and 3 bases for J; bases not matched to a gene: 7. CDR3 in amino acids: CASSPGTGGIEETQYF. The CDR3 DNA reads TGTGCCAGCAGCCCCGGGACAGGGGGCATTGAAGAGACCCAGTACTTC.

V and J are TRBV28 and TRBJ2-7, with TRBD2 matching over 10 bases. The CDR3 covers 16 residues. Germline lookup yields CDR1 MDHEN and CDR2 SYDVKM. The V and J ends lost 7 bases and 1 base, in that order; junction bases with no gene match: 10. The CDR3 region is CASKLAGESQSYEQYF. Written as DNA, the CDR3 is TGTGCCAGCAAGCTAGCGGGAGAGTCCCAATCCTACGAGCAGTACTTC. The whole variable domain, remainder taken from reference TRBV28 and TRBJ2-7, is DVKVTQSSRYLVKRTGEKVFLECVQDMDHENMFWYRQDPGLGLRLIYFSYDVKMKEKGDIPEGYSVSREKKERFSLILESASTNQTSMYLCASKLAGESQSYEQYFGPGTRLTVT.